A selection of T cell receptor beta chains follows, all from one sample in a study of T cells after yellow fever vaccination. TCRdb redid the calling of the 5' RACE reads with MiXCR, one entry per CDR3 protein. Here the sample spans some 320,000 distinct CDR3 sequences, 9.5% to 12% being singletons. Sample: CD4+ T cells sorted from PBMCs, taken 45 days after the yellow fever booster vaccination. The receptor set was obtained from a man younger than 35 who received the YFV17D yellow fever vaccine. The CDR3 runs from the conserved cysteine through the conserved F or W. The D gene is left open where the match is weak. Where a row states a size, it is once, few, many or the class of an expanded clone; other rows omit it.

>TRBD2|TRBV6-2/TRBV6-3|TRBJ2-3|-
CASSYTGTSDTQYF
TGTGCCAGCAGTTATACCGGGACTAGCGATACGCAGTATTTT
>-|TRBV29-1|TRBJ2-2|-
CSAGIGTGELFF
TGCAGCGCGGGGATTGGTACCGGGGAGCTGTTTTTT
>-|TRBV4-2|TRBJ2-5|-
CASSQDWNSRTQYF
TGTGCCAGCAGCCAAGATTGGAACTCGCGGACCCAGTACTTC
>-|TRBV12-3/TRBV12-4|TRBJ2-1|-
CASSTRTSREQFF
TGTGCCAGCAGTACGCGGACGAGCCGTGAGCAGTTCTTC
>-|TRBV3-1|TRBJ2-4|-
CASSLGAENIQYF
TGTGCCAGCAGCCTCGGAGCGGAAAACATTCAGTACTTC
>-|TRBV7-2|TRBJ2-5|few
CASSLKRIEETQYF
TGTGCCAGCAGCTTAAAGAGGATCGAAGAGACCCAGTACTTC
>-|TRBV5-1|TRBJ1-2|many
CASSFSNDGYTF
TGCGCCAGCAGCTTCTCGAATGATGGCTACACCTTC
>TRBD2|TRBV12-3/TRBV12-4|TRBJ2-3|-
CASNPASGAHTDTQYF
TGTGCCAGCAACCCGGCTAGCGGGGCACACACAGATACGCAGTATTTT
>-|TRBV29-1|TRBJ1-1|many
CSVGTETQNTEAFF
TGCAGCGTCGGGACCGAAACGCAGAACACTGAAGCTTTCTTT
>-|TRBV20-1|TRBJ1-1|-
CSAKTGTVNTEAFF
TGCAGTGCCAAGACGGGGACCGTGAACACTGAAGCTTTCTTT
>-|TRBV9|TRBJ2-6|few
CASSVFLSGANVLTF
TGTGCCAGCAGCGTTTTCCTCTCTGGGGCCAACGTCCTGACTTTC
>-|TRBV4-3|TRBJ2-2|many
CASSPRPEPNTGELFF
TGCGCCAGCAGCCCCAGACCAGAACCTAACACCGGGGAGCTGTTTTTT
>-|TRBV4-3|TRBJ2-3|many
CASSQSEWGTDTQYF
TGCGCCAGCAGCCAGTCGGAATGGGGCACAGATACGCAGTATTTT
>TRBD2|TRBV4-1|TRBJ2-3|many
CASSQMTLAGTDTQYF
TGCGCCAGCAGCCAAATGACGCTAGCGGGGACAGATACGCAGTATTTT
>TRBD2|TRBV7-2|TRBJ2-1|many
CASSFTSGGTNEQFF
TGTGCCAGCAGTTTCACTAGCGGGGGAACCAATGAGCAGTTCTTC
>TRBD1|TRBV7-2|TRBJ1-4|-
CASSFRGRTNEKLFF
TGTGCCAGCAGCTTCAGGGGGCGAACTAATGAAAAACTGTTTTTT
>-|TRBV6-6|TRBJ2-5|many
CASSPDWPLETQYF
TGTGCCAGCAGCCCAGACTGGCCCCTGGAGACCCAGTACTTC
>TRBD2|TRBV19|TRBJ2-3|-
CASSAGGASATDTQYF
TGTGCCAGTAGCGCCGGGGGGGCCTCCGCCACAGATACGCAGTATTTT
>-|TRBV5-6|TRBJ1-3|few
CASSLVTAGNTIYF
TGTGCCAGCAGCTTGGTGACAGCTGGAAACACCATATATTTT
>-|TRBV12-3/TRBV12-4|TRBJ1-2|-
CASSLAGQGNGYTF
TGTGCCAGCAGTTTAGCGGGGCAGGGAAATGGCTACACCTTC
>-|TRBV24-1|TRBJ1-4|few
CATSSSPNEKLFF
TGTGCCACCAGTTCCAGTCCAAATGAAAAACTGTTTTTT
>-|TRBV5-1|TRBJ2-1|few
CASSSEGGPYNEQFF
TGCGCCAGCAGCTCGGAGGGGGGGCCGTACAATGAGCAGTTCTTC
>-|TRBV7-2|TRBJ2-3|-
CASSSGLTSDTQYF
TGTGCCAGCAGCTCCGGACTAACGTCAGATACGCAGTATTTT
>TRBD1|TRBV30|TRBJ1-2|-
CAWTVRGLSGSYTF
TGTGCCTGGACCGTCAGGGGGCTTTCGGGTAGCTACACCTTC
>-|TRBV6-5|TRBJ1-1|few
CASSPDLSDEAFF
TGTGCCAGCAGTCCGGACCTCTCGGATGAAGCTTTCTTT
>-|TRBV9|TRBJ1-2|few
CASSSSPSYGYTF
TGTGCCAGCAGTTCCAGCCCTTCCTATGGCTACACCTTC
>-|TRBV7-8|TRBJ2-1|few
CASSSRRAVHEQFF
TGTGCCAGCAGCTCCCGTCGGGCTGTCCATGAGCAGTTCTTC
>-|TRBV11-1|TRBJ2-3|few
CASSLAGASGLTDTQYF
TGTGCCAGCAGCTTAGCGGGGGCTAGCGGCCTCACAGATACGCAGTATTTT
>-|TRBV12-3/TRBV12-4|TRBJ1-1|many
CASSLGPRVSMARNTEAFF
TGTGCCAGCAGTTTAGGCCCCAGGGTGTCTATGGCTCGGAACACTGAAGCTTTCTTT
>-|TRBV4-1|TRBJ1-6|many
CASGLGSSYNSPLHF
TGCGCCAGCGGTCTGGGGAGCTCCTATAATTCACCCCTCCACTTT
>-|TRBV7-9|TRBJ1-2|few
CASSRSQVAYTYGYTF
TGTGCCAGCAGCAGAAGCCAGGTGGCGTACACCTATGGCTACACCTTC
>-|TRBV29-1|TRBJ2-2|-
CSVRYRPYTGELFF
TGCAGCGTTCGGTACCGACCATACACCGGGGAGCTGTTTTTT
>-|TRBV7-2|TRBJ1-6|few
CASSDNNSPLHF
TGTGCCAGCAGCGACAATAATTCACCCCTCCACTTT
>-|TRBV29-1|TRBJ2-7|many
CSVAVRGEQYF
TGCAGCGTCGCGGTCCGGGGCGAGCAGTACTTC
>-|TRBV27|TRBJ1-2|few
CASSPDRNPSYYGYTF
TGTGCCAGCAGCCCAGACAGGAACCCTAGTTACTATGGCTACACCTTC
>TRBD2|TRBV6-2/TRBV6-3|TRBJ2-3|-
CASGSGGTDTQYF
TGTGCCAGCGGAAGCGGGGGCACAGATACGCAGTATTTT
>-|TRBV18|TRBJ1-5|-
CASSYVRLNQPQHF
TGTGCCAGCTCATACGTAAGACTCAATCAGCCCCAGCATTTT